What follows are 31 T cell receptor beta chains derived from one specimen sequenced in a study of blood T cell repertoires in COVID-19. Libraries were prepared by immunoSEQ multiplex PCR; TCRdb keeps only in-frame clonotypes and omits some of them. The data show about 120,000 clones, 78% seen once. The sequenced sample was peripheral blood. These receptor sequences come from a man in his 70s with acute or convalescent COVID-19.

The chain employs TRBV7-8 and TRBJ1-1; D is undetermined. Between the trimmed V and J ends, which lost 1 base and 11 bases, there was a span of 14 bases. The germline V gene encodes CDR1 SGHVS and CDR2 FQNEAQ. This CDR3 spans 13 amino acids. CDR3 loop: CASSLERRMGAFF. CDR3 DNA sequence: TGTGCCAGCAGCTTAGAGCGGCGGATGGGGGCTTTCTTT.

This clone was detected once. This chain connects TRBV19 to TRBJ1-2; possible D gene TRBD1, 6 bases. V was shortened by 6 bases and J by 6 bases, with 14 bases between the two germline ends. The CDR3 is 13 amino acids. CDR1 is LNHDA, CDR2 SQIVND, per germline (reference sequence). This CDR3 reads CASRDSGAHGYTF. In DNA form, the CDR3 reads TGTGCCAGTAGGGACAGTGGCGCCCATGGCTACACCTTC.

This chain links TRBV5-3 with TRBJ1-2; D possibly corresponds to TRBD1 (5 bases). TRBV5-3 is recorded as an ORF, its role being uncertain. V was shortened by 8 bases and J by 5 bases, with 16 bases between the two germline ends. The CDR3 totals 13 residues. CDR3 in amino acids: CASPPQGSYGYTF. The DNA for the CDR3 is TGTGCCAGCCCCCCCCAGGGCTCATATGGCTACACCTTC.

The chain employs TRBV6-2 or TRBV6-3 and TRBJ2-1, with D hard to call. Per the germline V gene, CDR1 is MNHEY and CDR2 is SVGEGT. CDR3 length: 13 amino acids. Trimming removed 4 bases at V and 10 bases at J, with 14 bases between. CDR3 loop: CASSSLPAGEQFF. The CDR3 DNA reads TGTGCCAGCAGTTCCCTCCCGGCCGGGGAGCAGTTCTTC.

The chain joins TRBV4-3 to TRBJ1-2; a weak D match, TRBD1 (6 bases). Between the trimmed V and J ends, which lost 4 bases and 3 bases, there was a span of 9 bases. The CDR3 covers 13 residues. Germline lookup yields CDR1 LGHNA and CDR2 YSLEER. The CDR3 DNA reads TGCGCCAGCAGCCCGGACAGTCACTATGGCTACACCTTC. It is translated as CASSPDSHYGYTF.

This clone has only one observation. This chain joins TRBV21-1 and TRBJ2-3; the D call of TRBD1 is as the table states it, not checked on the DNA. TRBV21-1 is a listed pseudogene. This CDR3 comprises 20 residues. CDR3: CASSEGQAPKRPPHADTQYF. The CDR3 nucleotides are TGTGCCAGCAGCGAAGGACAGGCCCCGAAAAGACCTCCACACGCAGATACGCAGTATTTT.

This rearrangement joins TRBV6-2 or TRBV6-3 to TRBJ1-3; D is undetermined. The V end lost 2 bases, the J end lost 5 bases, and 10 bases lay between the germline ends. The germline V gene encodes CDR1 MNHEY and CDR2 SVGEGT. The CDR3 is 14 residues long. Written as DNA, the CDR3 is TGTGCCAGCAGTTACGGTGGCAGGCGAAACACCATATATTTT. It encodes CASSYGGRRNTIYF.

The rearrangement links TRBV7-9 to TRBJ1-3; the D gene is possibly TRBD1 (5 bases). The CDR3 extends over 16 amino acids. V lost 7 bases, J lost 0 bases, and 16 bases lay in between. Germline V gives CDR1 SEHNR, CDR2 FQNEAQ (reference sequence). The CDR3 DNA reads as TGTGCCAGCACCACGATCGGGGGTCTCTCTGGAAACACCATATATTTT. Protein product: CASTTIGGLSGNTIYF.

The chain couples TRBV25-1 to TRBJ1-2, with TRBD1 matching over 7 bases. V was clipped by 4 bases and J by 6 bases; unmatched bases: 8. The germline V gene has CDR1 MGHDK and CDR2 SYGVNS. The CDR3 loop spans 14 amino acids. The CDR3 reads CASSGHTGVNGYTF. The CDR3 region has the DNA TGTGCCAGCAGTGGACATACAGGGGTAAATGGCTACACCTTC.

This clone was counted only a few times. This sequence joins TRBV7-6 and TRBJ2-1; 8 bases map to TRBD2. V shed 1 base and J 9 bases; nucleotides not matched to a gene: 8. Germline V lookup: CDR1 SGHVS, CDR2 FNYEAQ. The CDR3 has 15 amino acids. CDR3 residues: CASSLVRGGPGEQFF. As DNA, the CDR3 is TGTGCCAGCAGCTTAGTACGGGGGGGCCCCGGTGAGCAGTTCTTC.

This clone has more than one count but fewer than ten. The V and J genes are TRBV2 and TRBJ1-6; tentative D call: TRBD1 (6 bases). The germline V and J ends were trimmed by 4 bases and 6 bases, with 13 bases remaining between them. CDR3 length: 15 amino acids. CDR1 and CDR2 (germline): SNHLY, FYNNEI. The CDR3 loop is CASSVYRAGNSPLHF. For the CDR3, the DNA is TGTGCCAGCAGTGTGTACAGGGCTGGTAATTCACCCCTCCACTTT.

The CDR3 is CASSPVRGSNQPQHF. The CDR3 DNA is TGTGCCAGCAGTCCCGTACGGGGTTCCAATCAGCCCCAGCATTTT. The gene calls are TRBV6-5 and TRBJ1-5; the D is unclear. CDR1 MNHEY and CDR2 SVGAGI come from the germline V gene. This CDR3 comprises 15 residues. The V and J ends lost 5 bases and 3 bases respectively, with 14 bases between them.

The chain recombines TRBV4-3 with TRBJ2-1; D possibly corresponds to TRBD1 (5 bases). The germline CDR1 and CDR2 sequences are LGHNA and YSLEER. Trimming removed 1 base from V and 0 bases from J, with 13 bases in between. This CDR3 contains 17 residues. The CDR3 DNA follows: TGCGCCAGCAGCCAAGTCAGGGCGCTGCGCTCCTACAATGAGCAGTTCTTC. It translates to CASSQVRALRSYNEQFF.

CDR3 amino acids: CASTRGAANYGYTF. The DNA for the CDR3 is TGTGCCAGCACCCGTGGGGCCGCTAACTATGGCTACACCTTC. The chain couples TRBV7-9 to TRBJ1-2; possible D gene TRBD1, 5 bases. With 7 bases removed from V and 0 bases from J, the gap between germline ends came to 12 bases. Germline V gene sequence: CDR1 SEHNR, CDR2 FQNEAQ (reference sequence). CDR3 length: 14 residues. Looking up the rest from reference TRBV7-9 and TRBJ1-2 gives the full variable domain: DTGVSQNPRHKITKRGQNVTFRCDPISEHNRLYWYRQTLGQGPEFLTYFQNEAQLEKSRLLSDRFSAERPKGSFSTLEIQRTEQGDSAMYLCASTRGAANYGYTFGSGTRLTVV.

The V call is TRBV7-2, the J call TRBJ2-3; 10 nucleotides line up with TRBD1. In germline, CDR1 is SGHTA, CDR2 FQGNSA. After removal of 5 bases from V and 1 base from J, the junction contained 3 bases not matched to a gene. The CDR3 totals 15 residues. CDR3 protein: CASSLGQGRTDTQYF. In nucleotides, the CDR3 is TGTGCCAGCAGCCTGGGACAGGGGCGCACAGATACGCAGTATTTT.

Remarks on this clone: One end of the junction fails to match germline, which may point to a read error. V is TRBV12-5 and J is TRBJ1-5; no reliable D call. From germline, CDR1 is LGHNT and CDR2 FRNRAP. The CDR3 totals 13 residues. In DNA form, the CDR3 reads TGTGCTGGTGGTCGGAGTAGCAATCAGCCCCAGCATTTT. It specifies CAGGRSSNQPQHF. Full variable domain (outside the CDR3, taken from reference TRBV12-5 and TRBJ1-5): DARVTQTPRHKVTEMGQEVTMRCQPILGHNTVFWYRQTMMQGLELLAYFRNRAPLDDSGMPKDRFSAEMPDATLATLKIQPSEPRDSAVYFCAGGRSSNQPQHFGDGTRLSIL.

J is TRBJ1-1 and V is TRBV5-5; D perhaps matches TRBD1 (6 bases). There are 12 residues in the CDR3. Trimming pared 0 bases from V and 11 bases from J, leaving 11 bases between. Germline CDR1 is SGHKS and CDR2 is YYEKEE (reference sequence). CDR3 amino acids: CASSLGTARAFF. The CDR3 coding sequence is TGTGCCAGCAGCTTGGGGACAGCGAGGGCTTTCTTT.

The chain uses TRBV19 and TRBJ2-1; TRBD2 matches 16 bases. The J segment lost 0 bases and the V segment lost 5 bases, leaving 4 bases of the junction unmatched. Germline V lookup: CDR1 LNHDA, CDR2 SQIVND (reference sequence). This CDR3 comprises 18 residues. CDR3 DNA sequence: TGTGCCAGTAGTCCGGGACTAGCGGGGGGGAGCTCCTACAATGAGCAGTTCTTC. It is translated as CASSPGLAGGSSYNEQFF.

The V and J genes are TRBV11-1 and TRBJ1-1, with D unresolved. The V end was cut by 5 bases, the J end by 11 bases, with 15 bases between. From germline, CDR1 is SGHAT and CDR2 FQDESV (reference sequence). This CDR3 has 12 residues. CDR3 bases: TGTGCCAGCAGCATGCCTTACGGGTCCGCTTTCTTT. Its protein is CASSMPYGSAFF.

This clone was recorded once. V gene TRBV11-2 combines with J gene TRBJ1-6; D is perhaps TRBD1 (5 bases). The V gene's germline CDR1 is SGHAT and CDR2 FQNNGV. The CDR3 spans 15 residues. V gave up 5 bases and J gave up 9 bases, with 17 bases separating them. The CDR3 coding sequence is TGTGCCAGCAGCGATCTTTGGGGCGGGGGTTCACCCCTCCACTTT. Protein sequence: CASSDLWGGGSPLHF.

This clone was observed a handful of times. This chain links TRBV15 with TRBJ1-5; D is unresolved. Germline lookup yields CDR1 LNHNV and CDR2 YYDKDF (reference sequence). This CDR3 has 13 residues. Trimming shortened V by 0 bases and J by 4 bases, and 4 bases separated the two germline ends. CDR3 region: CATSREANQPQHF. The CDR3 coding sequence is TGTGCCACCAGCAGAGAGGCAAATCAGCCCCAGCATTTT.

The chain is built from TRBV7-3 and TRBJ2-1; 10 nucleotides match TRBD2. V was clipped by 2 bases and J by 9 bases; unmatched bases: 7. Germline-derived CDR1 and CDR2 are SGHTA and FQGTGA. CDR3 length: 15 amino acids. Here the CDR3 DNA reads TGTGCCAGCAGCTTATTGTCTAGCGGGGGCAGTGAGCAGTTCTTC. It yields the protein CASSLLSSGGSEQFF.

The chain carries TRBV7-2 and TRBJ1-5; D is possibly TRBD1 (6 bases). The length of the CDR3 is 19 residues. From germline, CDR1 is SGHTA and CDR2 FQGNSA. V was trimmed by 1 base and J by 6 bases, leaving 25 bases between them. CDR3 nucleotide sequence: TGTGCCAGCAGCTTAGTGTGGGGACGACAAGGGGGTAGTGGTCAGCCCCAGCATTTT. This translates into CASSLVWGRQGGSGQPQHF.

This rearrangement joins TRBV5-1 to TRBJ1-5; tentatively, D is TRBD1 (6 bases). CDR3 size: 15 residues. V was cut by 3 bases and J by 5 bases, with 15 bases left in between. The germline CDR1 and CDR2 sequences are SGHRS and YFSETQ. The CDR3 protein is CASSWGGRGDQPQHF. Here the CDR3 DNA reads TGCGCCAGCAGCTGGGGGGGCCGGGGGGATCAGCCCCAGCATTTT. Drawing the rest from reference TRBV5-1 and TRBJ1-5, the complete variable domain is KAGVTQTPRYLIKTRGQQVTLSCSPISGHRSVSWYQQTPGQGLQFLFEYFSETQRNKGNFPGRFSGRQFSNSRSEMNVSTLELGDSALYLCASSWGGRGDQPQHFGDGTRLSIL.

The CDR3 region is CASSEQGLNQPQHF. CDR3 DNA sequence: TGCGCCAGCAGCGAACAGGGGTTGAATCAGCCCCAGCATTTT. The V and J genes are TRBV5-1 and TRBJ1-5; 7 nucleotides agree with TRBD1. This CDR3 spans 14 amino acids. Germline CDR1 reads SGHRS; CDR2 reads YFSETQ. With 4 bases clipped from V and 4 bases from J, the junction kept 5 bases outside the gene matches.

This chain connects TRBV7-2 to TRBJ1-4; 9 nucleotides match TRBD1. The germline CDR1 and CDR2 sequences are SGHTA and FQGNSA. The trim removed 4 bases at V and 4 bases at J, leaving 7 bases unmatched. This CDR3 contains 16 residues. The CDR3 region has the DNA TGTGCCAGCAGCTCCCCGGGACAGGGCAGTAATGAAAAACTGTTTTTT. It encodes CASSSPGQGSNEKLFF.

This clone showed up just once. V gene TRBV20-1 combines with J gene TRBJ1-2; 9 bases line up with TRBD1. V lost 6 bases to trimming and J lost 12 bases; unmatched junction nucleotides: 5. CDR3 length: 10 residues. Germline assignment: CDR1 DFQATT and CDR2 SNEGSKA (reference sequence). The CDR3 DNA is TGCAGTGCGGGAGACAGGGGGAACACCTTC. Translated: CSAGDRGNTF.

J is TRBJ1-2 and V is TRBV6-6; 8 positions agree with TRBD1. The junction had 9 bases not matched to a gene; V was cut back by 4 bases and J by 8 bases. The CDR3 runs to 14 residues. CDR1 and CDR2 (germline): MNHNY, SVGAGI (reference sequence). The CDR3 DNA reads TGTGCCAGCAGTTGGGGACAGGAGCCCCTAGGCTACACCTTC. It codes for CASSWGQEPLGYTF.

The rearrangement links TRBV2 to TRBJ1-2, with D possibly TRBD1 on 6 matching bases. V was shortened by 6 bases and J by 5 bases, with 16 bases between the two germline ends. Germline V gene lookup returns CDR1 SNHLY and CDR2 FYNNEI. CDR3 length: 14 amino acids. This CDR3 reads CASSRGQTVYGYTF. The CDR3 coding sequence is TGTGCCAGCAGCCGTGGACAGACCGTATATGGCTACACCTTC.

The J gene is TRBJ2-7, the V gene TRBV27; possible D gene TRBD1, 6 bases. The CDR3 spans 13 residues. Germline CDR1 reads MNHEY; CDR2 reads SMNVEV (reference sequence). The ends were cut back, 9 bases at V and 2 bases at J, with 14 bases in the middle. The CDR3 nucleotides are TGTGCCAGTTCGAGACAGGATACCTACGAGCAGTACTTC. Its protein product is CASSRQDTYEQYF.

V is TRBV5-1 and J is TRBJ2-5; 9 bases align to TRBD2. Per germline, CDR1 SGHRS and CDR2 YFSETQ. This CDR3 is 14 amino acids long. Trimming cost V 9 bases and J 2 bases; bases outside gene matches: 8. The CDR3 sequence: CATRVSGGQETQYF. The CDR3, as DNA: TGCGCCACGAGGGTTAGCGGGGGACAAGAGACCCAGTACTTC.